The rows below give T cell receptor beta chains drawn from one sample of a study of T cell changes during pregnancy in multiple sclerosis. Sequenced by immunoSEQ multiplex PCR; TCRdb stores in-frame clones only, minus some. The table shows some 100,000 clones, with around nine tenths occurring only once. Sequenced here: peripheral blood, sampled in the second trimester of pregnancy. The receptors were sampled from a female donor with multiple sclerosis, enrolled in a pregnancy study. Each CDR3 is given with its conserved first and last residue. A D gene is named only where the DNA matches it firmly. A row's size may be missing; if present it is once, few, many or a size class.

v_gene	d_gene	abundance	j_gene	CDR3aa	CDR3nt
TRBV27	TRBD1	-	TRBJ1-1	CASSPPSGTGAPEAFF	TGTGCCAGCAGTCCCCCCTCCGGGACAGGGGCCCCTGAAGCTTTCTTT
TRBV28	TRBD1	-	TRBJ1-1	CASSYPVRDRGRNTEAFF	TGTGCCAGCAGTTACCCCGTCCGGGACAGGGGGCGGAACACTGAAGCTTTCTTT
TRBV5-4	TRBD2	-	TRBJ2-5	CASSARLASGETQYF	TGTGCCAGCAGCGCCAGACTAGCGTCTGGAGAGACCCAGTACTTC
TRBV6-1	TRBD2	once	TRBJ2-4	CASSERWSGRAKNIQYF	TGTGCCAGCAGTGAACGTTGGAGCGGGAGGGCCAAAAACATTCAGTACTTC
TRBV6-1	-	-	TRBJ2-7	CASSERTDSYEQYF	TGTGCCAGCAGTGAAAGGACAGACTCCTACGAGCAGTACTTC
TRBV2	TRBD2	-	TRBJ2-3	CASSEWTSEVLGNTDTQYF	TGTGCCAGCAGTGAGTGGACTAGTGAGGTGCTGGGTAACACAGATACGCAGTATTTT
TRBV5-1	-	-	TRBJ1-2	CASSPENDRYGYTF	TGCGCCAGCAGCCCAGAGAACGACAGATATGGCTACACCTTC
TRBV11-2	-	-	TRBJ2-7	CASSLEYGVSYEQYF	TGTGCCAGCAGCTTAGAGTACGGGGTGTCCTACGAGCAGTACTTC
TRBV7-3	-	-	TRBJ2-1	CASSPRLGGEQFF	TGTGCCAGCAGCCCCCGGTTGGGAGGTGAGCAGTTCTTC
TRBV28	-	-	TRBJ2-2	CASRHFVTGELFF	TGTGCCAGCAGGCACTTTGTGACCGGGGAGCTGTTTTTT
TRBV5-1	-	once	TRBJ2-2	CASSLAQGGATGELFF	TGCGCCAGCAGCTTGGCCCAGGGTGGGGCCACCGGGGAGCTGTTTTTT
TRBV27	TRBD1	-	TRBJ1-4	CASSPWTGGSEKLFF	TGTGCCAGCAGTCCCTGGACAGGGGGCAGTGAAAAACTGTTTTTT
TRBV5-5	TRBD1	-	TRBJ1-3	CASSFSGGGNTIYF	TGTGCCAGCAGCTTCTCAGGGGGCGGAAACACCATATATTTT
TRBV4-2	-	-	TRBJ1-1	CASSQEVGTPNTEAFF	TGTGCCAGCAGCCAAGAGGTGGGGACACCGAACACTGAAGCTTTCTTT
TRBV15	-	-	TRBJ1-2	CATSRGSPAGSYGYTF	TGTGCCACCAGCAGAGGCTCTCCGGCAGGGTCCTATGGCTACACCTTC
TRBV5-4	-	-	TRBJ1-2	CASSLDFAGLRF	TGTGCCAGCAGCTTGGATTTTGCAGGGCTCCGGTTC
TRBV19	-	-	TRBJ2-1	CASSITSPISYNEQFF	TGTGCCAGTAGTATCACTAGCCCGATATCCTACAATGAGCAGTTCTTC
TRBV6-1	TRBD2	-	TRBJ2-1	CASSGASGPSSYNEQFF	TGTGCCAGCAGTGGAGCTAGCGGGCCAAGCTCCTACAATGAGCAGTTCTTC
TRBV5-5	-	-	TRBJ2-3	CASSLGRASIGTDTQYF	TGTGCCAGCAGCTTGGGGCGGGCCAGCATAGGTACAGATACGCAGTATTTT
TRBV27	TRBD1	once	TRBJ1-4	CASSVDRGAQEKLFF	TGTGCCAGCAGTGTGGACAGGGGCGCCCAGGAAAAACTGTTTTTT
TRBV6-1	TRBD1	-	TRBJ2-7	CASSGAMGQLF	TGTGCCAGCAGTGGGGCAATGGGACAGCTCTTC
TRBV7-8	-	-	TRBJ2-2	CASSLVSANTGELFF	TGTGCCAGCAGCTTAGTATCCGCGAACACCGGGGAGCTGTTTTTT
TRBV6-1	-	-	TRBJ2-7	CASSEGTGFYEQYF	TGTGCCAGCAGTGAAGGTACGGGATTTTACGAGCAGTACTTC
TRBV7-8	-	-	TRBJ1-1	CASSLSGEDTEAFF	TGTGCCAGCAGCTTATCCGGTGAGGACACTGAAGCTTTCTTT
TRBV21-1	-	-	TRBJ1-5	CASSRERGGQPQHF	TGTGCCAGCAGCAGAGAAAGGGGGGGTCAGCCCCAGCATTTT
TRBV19	-	-	TRBJ1-1	CASSMYKNTEAFF	TGTGCCAGTAGTATGTACAAGAACACTGAAGCTTTCTTT
TRBV7-9	-	-	TRBJ1-2	CASSRTQGSNYGYTF	TGTGCCAGCAGCCGAACTCAGGGATCTAACTATGGCTACACCTTC
TRBV5-6	-	once	TRBJ2-7	CASSLADSLEQYF	TGTGCCAGCAGCTTGGCTGACAGTCTCGAGCAGTACTTC
TRBV5-1	TRBD1	-	TRBJ2-7	CASSLSGGSEQYF	TGCGCCAGCAGCCTATCAGGGGGCTCCGAGCAGTACTTC
TRBV5-6	TRBD2	-	TRBJ2-1	CASSPSFIAGGRNEQFF	TGTGCCAGCAGCCCGAGCTTTATAGCGGGGGGGCGAAATGAGCAGTTCTTC
TRBV14	TRBD2	-	TRBJ2-1	CASSQPGLAGSLSYNEQFF	TGTGCCAGCAGCCAACCGGGACTAGCGGGAAGCCTCTCCTACAATGAGCAGTTCTTC
TRBV7-2	-	once	TRBJ1-1	CASSLNFQGAEAFF	TGTGCCAGCAGCTTAAACTTTCAGGGCGCTGAAGCTTTCTTT
TRBV5-1	TRBD1	-	TRBJ2-7	CASSSTKVPTGGASYEQYF	TGCGCCAGCAGCTCAACAAAAGTACCTACAGGGGGCGCGTCCTACGAGCAGTACTTC
TRBV9	-	-	TRBJ1-1	CASSVEGVATEAFF	TGTGCCAGCAGCGTAGAGGGGGTCGCCACTGAAGCTTTCTTT
TRBV7-6	-	-	TRBJ2-1	CASSPGPEEQFF	TGTGCCAGCAGCCCAGGGCCCGAGGAGCAGTTCTTC
TRBV7-2	TRBD2	-	TRBJ2-1	CASSPREGSGFNEQFF	TGTGCCAGCAGCCCCCGGGAAGGTAGCGGGTTCAATGAGCAGTTCTTC